The clone carrying this T cell receptor beta chain was counted once. The sample is drawn from a study of blood T cell repertoires in COVID-19. Overall study: Whether acute or convalescent, the COVID-19 samples came from the United States, Italy and Spain.

The protocol was immunoSEQ multiplex PCR, while the TCRdb copy is restricted to in-frame clones and leaves out a portion. The repertoire holds roughly 250,000 clones, with over 75% as singletons. Per the germline V gene, CDR1 is SGHNT and CDR2 is YENEEA. V lost 5 bases to trimming and J lost 0 bases; unmatched junction nucleotides: 4. The CDR3 is made up of 16 amino acids. Material: PBMCs or T cells enriched from blood (not recorded which). The clonotype was recovered from a woman between 18 and 30 years old who had recovered from COVID-19. This sequence joins TRBV11-3 and TRBJ2-1, with TRBD2 matching over 10 bases. CDR3 region: CASSASGGSSYNEQFF. For the CDR3, the DNA is TGTGCCAGCAGCGCTAGCGGGGGTAGCTCCTACAATGAGCAGTTCTTC.